These 6 T cell receptor beta chains share one sample of origin, sequenced in a study of T cells of healthy individuals. TCRdb recomputed calls from the 5' RACE reads with MiXCR, one row per CDR3 protein. The sample has about 100,000 distinct CDR3 sequences, 15% to 20% seen once. The source is a human donor in good health.

This clonotype was seen ten or more times. V and J are TRBV5-6 and TRBJ1-6; D possibly corresponds to TRBD1 (5 bases). Germline loops: CDR1 SGHDT, CDR2 YYEEEE. Trimming shortened V by 1 base and J by 8 bases, and 10 bases separated the two germline ends. The CDR3 is 14 amino acids. This CDR3 is CASSLKGMDSPLHF. The CDR3 DNA sequence: TGTGCCAGCAGCTTGAAGGGGATGGATTCACCCCTCCACTTT.

This clonotype was seen a handful of times. The chain joins TRBV12-3 or TRBV12-4 to TRBJ1-5; 10 positions match TRBD1. The CDR3 runs to 17 residues. V trimming: 4 bases; J trimming: 4 bases; junction bases outside the gene matches: 10. The CDR3 sequence: CASSSRVGTGVNQPQHF. The CDR3 coding sequence is TGTGCCAGCAGTTCGAGGGTAGGGACAGGGGTAAATCAGCCCCAGCATTTT.

This clonotype was seen more than once but under ten times. The CDR3 protein is CASSWRGNQPQHF. As DNA, the CDR3 is TGTGCCAGTAGTTGGCGGGGTAATCAGCCCCAGCATTTT. The gene calls are TRBV19 and TRBJ1-5; no clear D gene. This CDR3 is built from 13 residues. Between the trimmed V and J ends, which lost 5 bases and 4 bases, there was a span of 9 bases. The germline CDR1 and CDR2 sequences are LNHDA and SQIVND (reference sequence).

This clonotype showed up just a few times. The chain combines TRBV20-1 with TRBJ2-7; no clear D. Germline V gives CDR1 DFQATT, CDR2 SNEGSKA (reference sequence). The CDR3 contains 14 residues. The V gene lost 6 bases and the J gene lost 0 bases, with 15 bases spanning the gap. The CDR3 here is CSAPRTVSSYEQYF. The CDR3 DNA sequence: TGCAGTGCGCCTAGGACGGTTAGCTCCTACGAGCAGTACTTC.

This clonotype showed up just once. The chain recombines TRBV27 with TRBJ2-1; unclear D gene. The CDR3 extends over 14 amino acids. The germline V and J ends were trimmed by 0 bases and 10 bases, with 13 bases remaining between them. Germline V gene sequence: CDR1 MNHEY, CDR2 SMNVEV (reference sequence). CDR3 in amino acids: CASSLSDFPGEQFF. CDR3 DNA: TGTGCCAGCAGTTTATCGGATTTCCCCGGGGAGCAGTTCTTC.

The chain is built from TRBV2 and TRBJ2-7; TRBD2 might be the D (5 bases). V dropped 0 bases and J dropped 6 bases, with 9 bases sitting between them. Germline V lookup: CDR1 SNHLY, CDR2 FYNNEI. The CDR3 is made up of 13 amino acids. The CDR3 DNA follows: TGTGCCAGCAGTGAAGCTCGGGGTGGCGAGCAGTACTTC. This translates into CASSEARGGEQYF. Filled out from reference TRBV2 and TRBJ2-7, the complete variable domain reads EPEVTQTPSHQVTQMGQEVILRCVPISNHLYFYWYRQILGQKVEFLVSFYNNEISEKSEIFDDQFSVERPDGSNFTLKIRSTKLEDSAMYFCASSEARGGEQYFGPGTRLTVT.